This T cell receptor (beta chain) is drawn from a study of CD8+ T cells in alopecia areata. Whole-study context: Severity of treated patients was scored by affected scalp percentage.

The treatment here: oral pan-JAK inhibitor, 5-10 mg twice daily. In each case, RNA was isolated and then reverse transcribed into cDNA as the sequencing template. TCRdb's table, derived via immunoSEQ multiplex PCR, lists solely in-frame clones and lacks some. The sample includes approximately 130,000 clones, roughly 55% of them seen just once. Trimming took off 2 bases at V and 4 bases at J, with 15 bases between the two ends. The CDR3 length is 15 residues. The germline V gene encodes CDR1 SGHTA and CDR2 FQGNSA. This clone has only one observation. The source material was CD4+ T cells sorted from blood, sampled at week 4, from a patient treated with tofacitinib. The genes are TRBV7-2 and TRBJ2-7; D may match TRBD1 or TRBD2 (6 bases each). The clonotype originates from a human donor with alopecia areata. CDR3 sequence: CASSLPGAQGYEQYF. CDR3 bases: TGTGCCAGCAGCTTACCGGGGGCGCAAGGATACGAGCAGTACTTC. Based on the CDR3 plus reference TRBV7-2 and TRBJ2-7, the full variable domain is GAGVSQSPSNKVTEKGKDVELRCDPISGHTALYWYRQSLGQGLEFLIYFQGNSAPDKSGLPSDRFSAERTGGSVSTLTIQRTQQEDSAVYLCASSLPGAQGYEQYFGPGTRLTVT.